Presented here are 20 T cell receptor beta chains from one specimen sequenced in a study of PD-L1 blockade in urothelial cancer. This table comes from immunoSEQ multiplex PCR, and its TCRdb copy is limited to in-frame clones, with some not included. Counted here are about 120,000 clones, more than 85% occurring once; the ten biggest clones make up roughly 1.7%. The time point was: peripheral blood 6 weeks after treatment start. The specimen comprised PBMCs, sampled around atezolizumab (anti-PD-L1) treatment. All receptors come from a man in his fifties or sixties with urothelial cancer.

The gene calls are TRBV9 and TRBJ2-7; perhaps TRBD2 as D (7 bases). With 0 bases removed from V and 3 bases from J, the gap between germline ends came to 19 bases. Germline CDR1 reads SGDLS; CDR2 reads YYNGEE. The CDR3 loop spans 17 amino acids. The CDR3 here is CASSVGERDIRLYEQYF. The CDR3 bases are TGTGCCAGCAGCGTAGGTGAGCGGGACATCCGCCTCTACGAGCAGTACTTC.

This chain connects TRBV27 to TRBJ2-1; 12 bases align to TRBD2. Germline V CDR1 and CDR2: MNHEY, SMNVEV (reference sequence). The trim removed 4 bases at V and 9 bases at J, leaving 7 bases unmatched. The CDR3 is 15 amino acids. The CDR3 sequence is CASSSSSGRGGEQFF. DNA for the CDR3: TGTGCCAGCAGTTCTTCTAGCGGGAGGGGTGGTGAGCAGTTCTTC.

The chain has TRBV27 and TRBJ2-1; 8 bases fit TRBD2. The length of the CDR3 is 18 residues. The germline V gene has CDR1 MNHEY and CDR2 SMNVEV (reference sequence). V dropped 3 bases and J dropped 0; count of bases not matched to a gene: 10. DNA for the CDR3: TGTGCCAGCAGTTTTGTACGCACTAGCGGACGCTCCTACAATGAGCAGTTCTTC. Amino acids: CASSFVRTSGRSYNEQFF.

This clone was counted only a few times. The chain combines TRBV10-3 with TRBJ1-2; no firm D call. The CDR3 has 12 residues. The germline V gene has CDR1 ENHRY and CDR2 SYGVKD. The V and J ends lost 4 bases and 5 bases respectively, with 8 bases between them. As DNA, the CDR3 is TGTGCCATCAGTGGTGGGGAGTATGGCTACACCTTC. Protein product: CAISGGEYGYTF.

The J gene is TRBJ2-3, the V gene TRBV5-1; 10 bases align to TRBD1. Germline V gene lookup returns CDR1 SGHRS and CDR2 YFSETQ. V shed 2 bases and J 4 bases; nucleotides not matched to a gene: 7. The length of the CDR3 is 16 residues. CDR3 residues: CASSFRQGAKADTQYF. For the CDR3, the DNA is TGCGCCAGCAGCTTCCGACAGGGGGCGAAAGCAGATACGCAGTATTTT.

The V gene is TRBV29-1, the J gene TRBJ2-5; D may be TRBD2 (6 bases). Germline values: CDR1 SQVTM, CDR2 ANQGSEA. The V end lost 8 bases, the J end lost 5 bases, and 15 bases lay between the germline ends. The CDR3 runs 12 residues. The CDR3 is CSKNFGGETQYF. CDR3 DNA: TGCAGCAAAAACTTTGGGGGGGAGACCCAGTACTTC.

This rearrangement joins TRBV11-2 to TRBJ2-3, with 12 positions matching TRBD2. The germline V gene has CDR1 SGHAT and CDR2 FQNNGV. The CDR3 has 18 amino acids. The J segment lost 1 base and the V segment lost 6 bases, leaving 11 bases of the junction unmatched. The CDR3 spells CASRTGASGGEGTDTQYF. The CDR3 DNA reads as TGTGCCAGCAGGACGGGAGCTAGCGGGGGGGAGGGCACAGATACGCAGTATTTT. Based on the CDR3 plus reference TRBV11-2 and TRBJ2-3, the full variable domain is EAGVAQSPRYKIIEKRQSVAFWCNPISGHATLYWYQQILGQGPKLLIQFQNNGVVDDSQLPKDRFSAERLKGVDSTLKIQPAKLEDSAVYLCASRTGASGGEGTDTQYFGPGTRLTVL.

The rearrangement uses TRBV4-1 and TRBJ1-5, with D possibly matching TRBD1 (5 bases). V was cut by 2 bases and J by 1 base, with 18 bases left in between. Germline CDR1 is MGHRA and CDR2 is YSYEKL. The CDR3 extends over 18 amino acids. Here the CDR3 reads CASSQQFAGGVSNQPQHF. In DNA, the CDR3 is TGCGCCAGCAGCCAACAGTTTGCGGGGGGAGTCAGCAATCAGCCCCAGCATTTT.

This chain connects TRBV28 to TRBJ2-1; D remains unclear. This CDR3 has 13 amino acids. Trimming shortened V by 5 bases and J by 6 bases, and 11 bases separated the two germline ends. The germline V gene has CDR1 MDHEN and CDR2 SYDVKM. CDR3 loop: CASSPYRINEQFF. The CDR3 coding sequence is TGTGCCAGCAGTCCCTACCGAATCAATGAGCAGTTCTTC.

Here the CDR3 reads CASSQGRVEETQYF. CDR3 coding DNA: TGTGCCAGCAGCCAGGGCAGGGTCGAAGAGACCCAGTACTTC. The chain combines TRBV14 with TRBJ2-5; the D gene is possibly TRBD1 (5 bases). CDR1 is SGHDN and CDR2 is FVKESK in the germline V gene. V shed 3 bases and J shed 3 bases, with 11 bases lying between them. This CDR3 has 14 amino acids.

The chain has TRBV11-3 and TRBJ2-7, with 10 bases that match TRBD1. The germline CDR1 and CDR2 sequences are SGHNT and YENEEA. With V trimmed by 5 bases and J by 3 bases, 4 bases remained unmatched. The CDR3 sequence is 14 residues long. The CDR3 region is CASSLGQGNYEQYF. CDR3 sequence (DNA): TGTGCCAGCAGCCTGGGACAGGGGAACTACGAGCAGTACTTC.

The gene calls are TRBV27 and TRBJ1-1, with D possibly TRBD1 on 6 matching bases. This CDR3 region has 14 residues. Germline V gives CDR1 MNHEY, CDR2 SMNVEV (reference sequence). With 5 bases removed from V and 1 base from J, the gap between germline ends came to 11 bases. CDR3 nucleotides: TGTGCCAGCAGTGAAGGGGGGGGGAACACTGAAGCTTTCTTT. Amino acid sequence: CASSEGGGNTEAFF.

The chain employs TRBV2 and TRBJ2-2; perhaps TRBD1 as D (6 bases). From germline, CDR1 is SNHLY and CDR2 FYNNEI. The CDR3 runs 15 residues. V was pared by 6 bases and J by 4 bases, with 15 bases between. CDR3: CASRGRGSVTGELFF. CDR3 in DNA: TGTGCCAGCAGGGGAAGGGGGTCCGTCACCGGGGAGCTGTTTTTT.

This rearrangement joins TRBV9 to TRBJ2-7; D is possibly TRBD2 (6 bases). This CDR3 has 13 residues. Trimming took off 2 bases at V and 5 bases at J, with 11 bases between the two ends. The V gene's germline CDR1 is SGDLS and CDR2 YYNGEE. In DNA, the CDR3 is TGTGCCAGCAGCGTGGAGGGGATCGACGAGCAGTACTTC. Its translation: CASSVEGIDEQYF.

The chain has TRBV4-2 and TRBJ2-7; maybe TRBD1 (5 bases). The CDR3 has 14 amino acids. V lost 2 bases to trimming and J lost 5 bases, with 13 bases between them. CDR1 is LGHNA and CDR2 is YNFKEQ in the germline V gene. The CDR3 DNA sequence: TGTGCCAGCAGCCAACAAGCAGGGCCGAACGAGCAGTACTTC. Translating it yields CASSQQAGPNEQYF.

The chain is built from TRBV6-6 and TRBJ2-1; 7 bases agree with TRBD2. V was clipped by 1 base and J by 4 bases; unmatched bases: 1. Germline loops: CDR1 MNHNY, CDR2 SVGAGI (reference sequence). CDR3 size: 14 residues. This chain's CDR3 is CASSYWGGYNEQFF. DNA for the CDR3: TGTGCCAGCAGTTACTGGGGGGGGTACAATGAGCAGTTCTTC.

The V and J genes are TRBV6-6 and TRBJ2-7, with 9 bases fitting TRBD1. The V gene's germline CDR1 is MNHNY and CDR2 SVGAGI (reference sequence). This CDR3 has 14 residues. The V segment lost 11 bases and the J segment 1 base; nucleotides outside the gene matches: 9. The CDR3 spells CAHRRDRASYEQYF. The CDR3 nucleotides are TGTGCCCATAGGCGGGACAGGGCTTCCTACGAGCAGTACTTC.

The chain is built from TRBV7-3 and TRBJ2-1; 14 bases match TRBD2. The junction had 7 bases not matched to a gene; V was cut back by 4 bases and J by 14 bases. Germline lookup yields CDR1 SGHTA and CDR2 FQGTGA. The CDR3 extends over 14 amino acids. CDR3 region: CASSSGLAGGYKFF. For the CDR3, the DNA is TGTGCCAGCAGCTCCGGACTAGCGGGGGGATATAAGTTCTTC.

This sequence joins TRBV7-2 and TRBJ2-7, with 9 bases aligning to TRBD2. The trim removed 1 base at V and 2 bases at J, leaving 3 bases unmatched. Germline CDR1 is SGHTA and CDR2 is FQGNSA. The CDR3 covers 15 residues. The CDR3 spells CASSLVTSGAYEQYF. For the CDR3, the DNA is TGTGCCAGCAGCTTAGTGACTAGCGGAGCCTACGAGCAGTACTTC. Variable domain in full (rest from reference TRBV7-2 and TRBJ2-7): GAGVSQSPSNKVTEKGKDVELRCDPISGHTALYWYRQSLGQGLEFLIYFQGNSAPDKSGLPSDRFSAERTGGSVSTLTIQRTQQEDSAVYLCASSLVTSGAYEQYFGPGTRLTVT.

V usage is TRBV6-5 and J usage is TRBJ2-1; 9 nucleotides match TRBD2. The germline CDR1 and CDR2 sequences are MNHEY and SVGAGI. The CDR3 has 16 residues. Unmatched junction bases numbered 8, after V lost 4 bases and J lost 4 bases. The CDR3 DNA sequence: TGTGCCAGCAGTTTTATCAGCGGGAGGAGGTACAATGAGCAGTTCTTC. It is translated as CASSFISGRRYNEQFF.